This T cell receptor (beta chain) is from a study of OX40 agonist ivuxolimab in advanced cancers. Regarding the study in general: Ivuxolimab was an agonistic, fully human IgG2 monoclonal antibody directed against OX40 (CD134), a costimulatory receptor. Of the roughly 52 dose-escalation patients, hepatocellular carcinoma was present in 19, melanoma in approximately 15, renal cell carcinoma in 9 and head and neck cancer in 9. Intravenous ivuxolimab was administered to patients every 2 weeks at six dose levels: 0.01, 0.1, 0.3, 1.5, 3 and 10 mg/kg. The paper covers the monotherapy dose-escalation part of the phase I ivuxolimab trial, which included N ≈ 57 patients. Partial responses occurred in three dose-escalation patients, of whom one had hepatocellular carcinoma and two had cutaneous melanoma. Patients were allowed to have had prior anti-PD-1, anti-PD-L1 or anti-CTLA-4 therapy, and 40% of the dose-escalation patients had previously received checkpoint inhibitors. Peripheral TCRbeta sequencing aimed to test whether ivuxolimab altered TCR sequence diversity and caused clonal T-cell expansion. The dose-escalation cohort was roughly 83% male with a mean age of about 60 years, ranging from about 23 to 85.

For sequencing of the TCRbeta CDR3 region, genomic DNA was extracted from the sorted cells. TCRbeta CDR3 regions were sequenced using the immunoSEQ Assay. Sourced from immuneACCESS, this table was stored by TCRdb with only in-frame sequences that have V and J called. A share of the clones is absent; for the studies checked, an unresolved V gene accounts for under half, and the remainder has no known explanation. For this sample there are roughly 56,000 clones; roughly 84% appear just once. Around 4.5% of the sample rests with the top ten. Study-wide findings and limitations: After ivuxolimab, expanded clones were on average more numerous among CD8+ T cells than among CD4+ T cells. Low levels of normalized T-cell clonal expansion were also seen in some patients who did not respond. Partial responders in the 0.1-3.0 mg/kg groups had among the lowest normalized peripheral clonal expansion, especially among CD8+ T cells. At doses of 0.1 to 3.0 mg/kg, clonal expansion of both CD4+ and CD8+ blood T cells was observed from baseline to week 6. The antigen specificity of the clonally expanded peripheral T cells was not determined.

Patients with autoimmune disease history or receiving systemic immunosuppression were excluded from the trial. Peripheral blood for TCR sequencing was collected from all dose cohorts at baseline, on cycle 4 day 1, and on cycle 7 day 1. The samples were drawn from a first-in-human, open-label, multicenter phase I dose-escalation trial of ivuxolimab. Adults with locally advanced or metastatic head and neck squamous cell, hepatocellular, melanoma or renal cell carcinoma were enrolled in the trial. CD4+ and CD8+ T cells were sorted separately from peripheral blood before TCR sequencing. The CDR3 contains 14 residues, cysteine and phenylalanine counted. Only the CDR3 region is kept as DNA, spanning 42 bases read in frame from base 1. V lost 5 bases and J lost 9 bases; the stretch between them is 20 bases long. CDR1 and CDR2, per the germline V gene, are MNHEY and SVGAGI. This clone was counted between two and nine times. Its cognate antigen has yet to be identified. No base-level quality is on record; no much larger clone is a single base apart.

The sequences come from CD4+ or CD8+ T cells sorted from blood, collected in a trial of the OX40 agonist ivuxolimab. The receptor's source is an adult with an advanced solid tumor such as melanoma, head and neck, liver or kidney cancer. The receptor chain draws on TRBV6-5 and TRBJ2-7; confidence is insufficient to name the D gene. CDR3 sequence: CASSPVSVGRAQYF. The base sequence is TGTGCCAGCAGTCCCGTCTCGGTTGGACGTGCGCAGTACTTC.